The 7 T cell receptor beta chains presented below share a single source sample, sequenced in a study of OX40 agonist ivuxolimab in advanced cancers. The protocol was immunoSEQ multiplex PCR, while the TCRdb copy is restricted to in-frame clones and leaves out a portion. The profile shows about 70,000 clones, roughly 90% of them singletons. The sample consisted of CD4+ or CD8+ T cells sorted from blood, taken in a trial of the OX40 agonist ivuxolimab. Receptors originate from an adult with an advanced solid tumor such as melanoma, head and neck, liver or kidney cancer.

V is TRBV7-9 and J is TRBJ2-5, with D perhaps being TRBD1 or TRBD2 (5 bases each). There are 16 residues in the CDR3. Germline V gene data show CDR1 as SEHNR and CDR2 as FQNEAQ (reference sequence). Trimming stripped 5 bases from V and 2 bases from J, with 18 bases between. DNA for the CDR3: TGTGCCAGCAGCCGGTCGACCGGGGCCCATCAAGAGACCCAGTACTTC. It specifies CASSRSTGAHQETQYF.

This chain connects TRBV2 to TRBJ2-3; 10 nucleotides line up with TRBD2. The CDR3 runs 18 residues. V lost 2 bases to trimming and J lost 3 bases; unmatched junction nucleotides: 11. Germline assignment: CDR1 SNHLY and CDR2 FYNNEI. The CDR3: CASSEPARGAGGTDTQYF. CDR3 coding DNA: TGTGCCAGCAGTGAACCGGCCAGGGGAGCGGGGGGGACAGATACGCAGTATTTT.

The genes are TRBV27 and TRBJ2-5, with a possible D match to TRBD1 (6 bases). V lost 0 bases and J lost 4, with 15 bases in between. This CDR3 comprises 16 residues. Germline V gene data show CDR1 as MNHEY and CDR2 as SMNVEV (reference sequence). The CDR3 sequence: CASSLSGQGISETQYF. The DNA for the CDR3 is TGTGCCAGCAGTTTATCTGGGCAGGGGATTTCAGAGACCCAGTACTTC.

The V gene is TRBV5-4, the J gene TRBJ1-2; D remains ambiguous. The CDR3 consists of 12 residues. Germline assignment: CDR1 SGHNT and CDR2 YYREEE (reference sequence). The V end lost 4 bases, the J end lost 9 bases, and 13 bases lay between the germline ends. CDR3 DNA: TGTGCCAGCAGCCCAGTCCCGGGTCGCTACACCTTC. This translates into CASSPVPGRYTF.

The V call is TRBV19, the J call TRBJ1-2, with 9 bases lining up with TRBD1. Germline assignment: CDR1 LNHDA and CDR2 SQIVND (reference sequence). With 7 bases clipped from V and 3 bases from J, the junction kept 9 bases outside the gene matches. CDR3 size: 15 residues. The chain's CDR3 is CASTPQGQGDYGYTF. The CDR3 nucleotides read TGTGCCAGTACCCCTCAGGGACAGGGTGACTATGGCTACACCTTC.

V and J are TRBV7-9 and TRBJ1-2; D possibly corresponds to TRBD1 (6 bases). The CDR3 is 14 residues long. The ends were cut back, 1 base at V and 4 bases at J, with 10 bases in the middle. Germline V gene sequence: CDR1 SEHNR, CDR2 FQNEAQ (reference sequence). Here the CDR3 DNA reads TGTGCCAGCAGCTTAGTGGGGGGCCTCTATGGCTACACCTTC. This gives the protein CASSLVGGLYGYTF.

The rearrangement links TRBV9 to TRBJ1-3, with D tentatively TRBD1 (6 bases). Germline CDR1 and CDR2: SGDLS and YYNGEE. The CDR3 has 16 residues. Trimming shortened V by 0 bases and J by 4 bases, and 14 bases separated the two germline ends. The CDR3, as DNA: TGTGCCAGCAGCGTAGACGGTCAGGGGCCGGGAAACACCATATATTTT. It encodes CASSVDGQGPGNTIYF.